This TCR beta chain was documented in a study of shared T cell receptors in the human thymus. CDR1 LNHDA and CDR2 SQIVND come from the germline V gene (reference sequence). CDR3 length: 16 amino acids. Trimming took off 9 bases at V and 0 bases at J, with 18 bases between the two ends. Sequencing was performed with immunoSEQ multiplex PCR; in TCRdb, only in-frame clones are kept and a portion is missing. The sample lists over 350,000 clones, approximately 95% seen once, with 0.015% to 0.02% in the top ten. The specimen sequenced was thymocytes. This receptor was taken from a human donor. The gene calls are TRBV19 and TRBJ1-5, with D unresolved. The CDR3 region is CASQYTRWDSNQPQHF. CDR3 DNA: TGTGCCAGCCAATATACTAGGTGGGATAGCAATCAGCCCCAGCATTTT.